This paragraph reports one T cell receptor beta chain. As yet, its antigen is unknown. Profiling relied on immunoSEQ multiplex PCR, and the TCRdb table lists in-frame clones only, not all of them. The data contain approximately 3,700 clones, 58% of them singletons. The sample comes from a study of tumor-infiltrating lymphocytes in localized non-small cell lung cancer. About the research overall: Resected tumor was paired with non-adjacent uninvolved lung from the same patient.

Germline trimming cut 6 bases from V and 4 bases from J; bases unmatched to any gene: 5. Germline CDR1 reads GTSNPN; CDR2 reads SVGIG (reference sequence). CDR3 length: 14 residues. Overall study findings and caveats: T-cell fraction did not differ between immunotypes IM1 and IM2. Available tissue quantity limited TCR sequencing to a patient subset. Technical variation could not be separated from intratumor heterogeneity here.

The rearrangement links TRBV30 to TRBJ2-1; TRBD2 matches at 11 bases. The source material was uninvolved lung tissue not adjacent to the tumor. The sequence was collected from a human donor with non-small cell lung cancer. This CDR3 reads CACSGTSGYNEQFF. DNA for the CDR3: TGTGCCTGCTCCGGGACTAGCGGATACAATGAGCAGTTCTTC.